The 25 T cell receptor beta chains below come from one sample, sequenced in a study of T cells expressing NK-cell markers (dated by TCRdb to 2018 to 2021). The library relied on 5' RACE. Sequencing relied on an Illumina HiSeq 2000. Each entry corresponds to one CDR3 protein sequence from reads that TCRdb reprocessed, and DNA is not given. The sample table records about 460,000 distinct CDR3 sequences. Of the sample, around 1.4% is held by the ten largest clones. The specimen sequenced was blood T cells: a sorted CD56 or NKG2C T cell subset, CD4+ or CD8+ T cells, or bulk PBMC T cells (not recorded which). These receptors were obtained from a woman between 50 and 59 years old in good health. Donor details come from another sample of the same person, matched by shared clones.

The J gene is TRBJ2-1, the V gene TRBV27; TCRdb names TRBD2, which stays unverified in the absence of DNA. Germline V lookup: CDR1 MNHEY, CDR2 SMNVEV (reference sequence). The CDR3 totals 14 residues. The chain's CDR3 is CASSIGAGRNEQFF.

The chain has TRBV19 and TRBJ1-6; lacking DNA, the TRBD1 call made by TCRdb goes unchecked. The CDR3 loop spans 14 amino acids. CDR1 LNHDA and CDR2 SQIVND come from the germline V gene (reference sequence). CDR3: CASTRLGNNSPLHF.

This CDR3 reads CASSVWGGEQFF. V is TRBV6-1 and J is TRBJ2-1. The germline CDR1 and CDR2 sequences are MNHNS and SASEGT. The CDR3 loop spans 12 amino acids.

This chain joins TRBV14 and TRBJ2-4; the TCRdb D gene call, TRBD1, has no DNA to confirm it. This CDR3 region has 15 residues. Germline assignment: CDR1 SGHDN and CDR2 FVKESK. CDR3 amino acids: CASSQVIQGVNIQYF. The variable domain in full, completed from reference TRBV14 and TRBJ2-4, reads EAGVTQFPSHSVIEKGQTVTLRCDPISGHDNLYWYRRVMGKEIKFLLHFVKESKQDESGMPNNRFLAERTGGTYSTLKVQPAELEDSGVYFCASSQVIQGVNIQYFGAGTRLSVL.

V gene TRBV5-1 combines with J gene TRBJ2-1; TCRdb picks TRBD2, but there is no DNA to check that call. The CDR3 runs to 14 residues. Germline V gives CDR1 SGHRS, CDR2 YFSETQ. This CDR3 reads CASSLTPTYNEQFF. Combining the CDR3 with reference TRBV5-1 and TRBJ2-1 gives the whole variable domain KAGVTQTPRYLIKTRGQQVTLSCSPISGHRSVSWYQQTPGQGLQFLFEYFSETQRNKGNFPGRFSGRQFSNSRSEMNVSTLELGDSALYLCASSLTPTYNEQFFGPGTRLTVL.

J is TRBJ2-2 and V is TRBV9; as DNA is missing, the TRBD2 call by TCRdb cannot be tested. The germline V gene encodes CDR1 SGDLS and CDR2 YYNGEE. The CDR3 length is 16 residues. CDR3 region: CASSVVSGGDTGELFF.

CDR3 loop: CASSPRGLNWSSYNEQFF. The chain employs TRBV4-1 and TRBJ2-1; TCRdb outputs TRBD1, but without DNA this stays unchecked. CDR1 MGHRA and CDR2 YSYEKL come from the germline V gene. This CDR3 is 18 amino acids long.

The V and J genes are TRBV11-2 and TRBJ1-3. This CDR3 region has 15 residues. Germline V gene lookup returns CDR1 SGHAT and CDR2 FQNNGV. CDR3 region: CASSARRETGNTIYF.

The chain is built from TRBV13 and TRBJ2-3; TCRdb reports TRBD2, a call that lacks DNA to check it against. Germline V CDR1 and CDR2: PRHDT, FYEKMQ (reference sequence). The CDR3 length is 15 residues. The CDR3 is CASSLRLAGADTQYF.

CDR3 sequence: CASSSIFKYSNQPQHF. This sequence joins TRBV27 and TRBJ1-5. This CDR3 has 16 residues. In germline, CDR1 is MNHEY, CDR2 SMNVEV (reference sequence).

This rearrangement joins TRBV5-1 to TRBJ2-2; TCRdb designates TRBD2, a call that cannot be tested without DNA. The germline gives CDR1 SGHRS, CDR2 YFSETQ. The CDR3 is 17 residues long. CDR3 sequence: CASSLARLAGETGELFF.

The chain joins TRBV5-6 to TRBJ2-7; TCRdb's D call of TRBD2 is untestable without DNA. This CDR3 comprises 12 residues. Germline CDR1 is SGHDT and CDR2 is YYEEEE. The CDR3 loop reads CASTGLNYEQYF.

The chain employs TRBV30 and TRBJ1-1; TCRdb indicates TRBD1, and absent DNA this call remains unverified. The CDR3 extends over 15 amino acids. Germline V gene lookup returns CDR1 GTSNPN and CDR2 SVGIG (reference sequence). The CDR3 protein is CAWSHSNGGNTEAFF.

The gene calls are TRBV5-1 and TRBJ1-4; TCRdb designates TRBD1, a call that cannot be tested without DNA. CDR3 length: 15 residues. Germline V lookup: CDR1 SGHRS, CDR2 YFSETQ. CDR3 in amino acids: CASSLAGTVNEKLFF.

The chain combines TRBV5-6 with TRBJ2-2; the D call from TCRdb, TRBD2, cannot be confirmed without DNA. The CDR3 runs 16 residues. From germline, CDR1 is SGHDT and CDR2 YYEEEE. The CDR3 sequence: CASSLEGQRRGGELFF. Using reference TRBV5-6 and TRBJ2-2 for the parts outside the CDR3, the full variable domain is DAGVTQSPTHLIKTRGQQVTLRCSPKSGHDTVSWYQQALGQGPQFIFQYYEEEERQRGNFPDRFSGHQFPNYSSELNVNALLLGDSALYLCASSLEGQRRGGELFFGEGSRLTVL.

V and J are TRBV5-1 and TRBJ1-1; TCRdb returns TRBD1, unconfirmable since there is no DNA. This CDR3 is 13 amino acids long. CDR1 is SGHRS and CDR2 is YFSETQ in the germline V gene. The CDR3 loop reads CASKTGAATEAFF.

This chain connects TRBV20-1 to TRBJ2-5. The CDR3 sequence is 15 residues long. The V gene's germline CDR1 is DFQATT and CDR2 SNEGSKA (reference sequence). The CDR3 spells CSARDLSSQEETQYF.

The chain employs TRBV20-1 and TRBJ1-4. This CDR3 spans 15 amino acids. The germline V gene encodes CDR1 DFQATT and CDR2 SNEGSKA (reference sequence). CDR3 region: CSAALPGGTNEKLFF.

The rearrangement joins TRBV5-1 to TRBJ2-4; as DNA is missing, the TRBD1 call by TCRdb cannot be tested. Germline loops: CDR1 SGHRS, CDR2 YFSETQ. The CDR3 is 15 residues long. CDR3 sequence: CASSGRTGEGNIQYF.

The V and J genes are TRBV2 and TRBJ2-1; TCRdb's assignment of TRBD2 cannot be checked, as there is no DNA. CDR3 size: 13 residues. Germline lookup yields CDR1 SNHLY and CDR2 FYNNEI. CDR3 amino acids: CASILVVGNEQFF.

The rearrangement uses TRBV3-1 and TRBJ2-5; the TRBD1 assignment by TCRdb is unverifiable without DNA. Germline CDR1 is LGHDT and CDR2 is YNNKEL (reference sequence). The CDR3 length is 14 residues. CDR3 protein: CASDGIGHTETQYF.

This chain joins TRBV14 and TRBJ2-7; TCRdb's D call, TRBD2, is unchecked because there is no DNA. The CDR3 sequence is 16 residues long. The germline V gene encodes CDR1 SGHDN and CDR2 FVKESK. This CDR3 reads CASSQEGLAPIYEQYF.

V is TRBV6-6 and J is TRBJ1-5; with no DNA, the TCRdb D assignment of TRBD1 cannot be verified. The CDR3 sequence is 13 residues long. Germline values: CDR1 MNHNY, CDR2 SVGAGI (reference sequence). The CDR3 reads CASRPGQNQPQHF.

The rearrangement links TRBV4-1 to TRBJ2-7; checking the TCRdb D call of TRBD2 is not possible without DNA. Germline V gives CDR1 MGHRA, CDR2 YSYEKL. This CDR3 is built from 15 residues. The CDR3 spells CASSPQTGDAYEQYF.

The chain combines TRBV4-1 with TRBJ2-3; TCRdb reports TRBD2, a call that lacks DNA to check it against. There are 14 residues in the CDR3. Germline V gene sequence: CDR1 MGHRA, CDR2 YSYEKL. CDR3 loop: CASSLQGLAGTQYF.